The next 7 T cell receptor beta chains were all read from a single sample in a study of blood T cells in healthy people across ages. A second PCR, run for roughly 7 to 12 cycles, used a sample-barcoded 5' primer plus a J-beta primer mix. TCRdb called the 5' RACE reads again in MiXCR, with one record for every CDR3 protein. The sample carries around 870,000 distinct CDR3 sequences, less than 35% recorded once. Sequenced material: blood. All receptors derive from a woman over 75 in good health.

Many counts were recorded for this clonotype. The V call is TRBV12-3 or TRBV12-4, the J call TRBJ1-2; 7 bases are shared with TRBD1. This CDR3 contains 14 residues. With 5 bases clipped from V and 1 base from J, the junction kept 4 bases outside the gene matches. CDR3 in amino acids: CASSMGQRNYGYTF. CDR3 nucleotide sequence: TGTGCCAGCAGTATGGGACAGCGTAACTATGGCTACACCTTC.

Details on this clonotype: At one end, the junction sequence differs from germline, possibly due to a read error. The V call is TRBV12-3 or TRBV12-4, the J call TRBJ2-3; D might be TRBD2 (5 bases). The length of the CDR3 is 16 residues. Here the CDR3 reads CASSLGTGWSTDTEYF. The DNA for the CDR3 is TGTGCCAGCAGTTTAGGTACGGGGTGGAGCACAGATACGGAGTATTTT.

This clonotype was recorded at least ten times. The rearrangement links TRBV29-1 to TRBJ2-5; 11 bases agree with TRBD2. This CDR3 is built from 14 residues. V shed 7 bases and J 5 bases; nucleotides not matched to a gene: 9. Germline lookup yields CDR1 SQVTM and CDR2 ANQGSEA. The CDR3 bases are TGCAGCGCCCATGGGACTAGCGGTGGGGAGACCCAGTACTTC. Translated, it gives CSAHGTSGGETQYF.

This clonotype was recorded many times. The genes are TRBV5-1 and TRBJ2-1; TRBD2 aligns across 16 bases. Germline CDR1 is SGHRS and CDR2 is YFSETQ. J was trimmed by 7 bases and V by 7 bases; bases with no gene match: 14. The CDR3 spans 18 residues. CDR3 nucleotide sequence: TGCGCCAGCGTAACCGGGACTAGCGGGGGGGCCGGGGTGAATGAGCAGTTCTTC. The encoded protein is CASVTGTSGGAGVNEQFF.

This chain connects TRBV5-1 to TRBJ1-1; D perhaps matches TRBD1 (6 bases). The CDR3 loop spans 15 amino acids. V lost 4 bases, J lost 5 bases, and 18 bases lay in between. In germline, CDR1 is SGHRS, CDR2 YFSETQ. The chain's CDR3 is CASSPEGGTLTEAFF. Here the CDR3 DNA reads TGCGCCAGCAGCCCGGAAGGGGGAACACTGACTGAAGCTTTCTTT.

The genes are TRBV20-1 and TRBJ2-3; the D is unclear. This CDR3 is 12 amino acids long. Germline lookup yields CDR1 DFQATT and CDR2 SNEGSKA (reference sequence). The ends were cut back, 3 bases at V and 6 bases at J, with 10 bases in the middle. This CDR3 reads CSASSTSDTQYF. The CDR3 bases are TGCAGTGCTAGTTCCACAAGCGATACGCAGTATTTT.

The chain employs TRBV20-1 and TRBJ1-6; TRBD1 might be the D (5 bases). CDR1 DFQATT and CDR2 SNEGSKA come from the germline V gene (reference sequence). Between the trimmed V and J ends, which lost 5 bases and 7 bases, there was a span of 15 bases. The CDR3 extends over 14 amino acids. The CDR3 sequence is CSALGHGRNSPLHF. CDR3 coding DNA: TGCAGTGCTCTCGGACACGGGCGAAATTCACCCCTCCACTTT.